This is a list of T cell receptor beta chains from one sample in a study of OX40 agonist ivuxolimab in advanced cancers. TCRdb keeps only in-frame clones here, not all; method: immunoSEQ multiplex PCR. The sample holds about 79,000 clones; 75% to 95% are singletons and the top ten take roughly 7.4%. Here the sequenced sample was CD4+ or CD8+ T cells sorted from blood, taken in a trial of the OX40 agonist ivuxolimab. All receptors come from an adult with an advanced solid tumor such as melanoma, head and neck, liver or kidney cancer. The CDR3 runs from the conserved cysteine through the conserved F or W. The D gene is left open where the match is weak. Only some rows state a clone size, as once, few, many or a class for expanded clones.

D gene	clone size	J gene	V gene	CDR3 DNA	CDR3 protein
TRBD2	-	TRBJ2-5	TRBV9	TGTGCCAGCAGCGTAGGACCAGCGGGAGATGAGACCCAGTACTTC	CASSVGPAGDETQYF
TRBD1	once	TRBJ1-5	TRBV28	TGTGCCAGCCGCAGACAGGGGGGCAATCAGCCCCAGCATTTT	CASRRQGGNQPQHF
TRBD1	once	TRBJ2-7	TRBV11-1	TGTGCCAGCAGCTTACTTATACAGGGGGCCTACGAGCAGTACTTC	CASSLLIQGAYEQYF
TRBD2	-	TRBJ2-7	TRBV28	TGTGCCAACAGCGGGAGTCCTTTTTGGGAGCAGTACTTC	CANSGSPFWEQYF
-	-	TRBJ1-4	TRBV28	TGTGCCAGCAGTTTATCGGCTAATGAAAAACTGTTTTTT	CASSLSANEKLFF
TRBD1	-	TRBJ1-2	TRBV27	TGTGCCAGCAGTCTGACAGGGGTGGGCTACACCTTC	CASSLTGVGYTF
-	-	TRBJ2-5	TRBV5-1	TGCGCCAGCAGCTTGGGGCAGACCCTCCAAGAGACCCAGTACTTC	CASSLGQTLQETQYF
-	-	TRBJ2-7	TRBV30	TGTGCCTGGGGGAACTACGAGCAGTACTTC	CAWGNYEQYF
-	once	TRBJ1-4	TRBV20-1	TGCAGTGCATCAACTAATGAAAAACTGTTTTTT	CSASTNEKLFF
TRBD1	-	TRBJ1-2	TRBV11-2	TGTGCCAGCAGCGACCATAACAGGGGCGGCTACACCTTC	CASSDHNRGGYTF
-	-	TRBJ1-1	TRBV9	TGTGCCAGCAGCAGGGTACAGCCAATGAACACTGAAGCTTTCTTT	CASSRVQPMNTEAFF
TRBD2	once	TRBJ2-5	TRBV10-2	TGCGCCAGCAGTGAAGGCGGGGGAAAGCTGTACTTC	CASSEGGGKLYF
TRBD1	-	TRBJ2-7	TRBV7-9	TGTGCCAGCAGCCTCACCAGGGGGCTTAGGGACGAGCAGTACTTC	CASSLTRGLRDEQYF
-	-	TRBJ2-2	TRBV4-1	TGCGCCAGCAGCCAAGATTTGGGGGTGGGCACCGGGGAGCTGTTTTTT	CASSQDLGVGTGELFF
-	-	TRBJ2-5	TRBV7-3	TGTGCCAGCAGCTTAACGCCTGGGGGGACCCAGTACTTC	CASSLTPGGTQYF
TRBD2	-	TRBJ2-1	TRBV6-1	TGTGCCAGCAGTGGGCCCGAAACTAGCGGGAGCAACAATGAGCAGTTCTTC	CASSGPETSGSNNEQFF
TRBD2	-	TRBJ2-7	TRBV7-9	TGTGCCAGCAACAACCGGGGAGGGCCCTACGAGCAGTACTTC	CASNNRGGPYEQYF
-	few	TRBJ2-7	TRBV6-5	TGTGCCAGCAGTTCCTTATTGGGTGAGCAGTACTTC	CASSSLLGEQYF
TRBD1	-	TRBJ1-2	TRBV28	TGTGCCAGCAGTTTAAAGGGAACAGGGGGCTCTGGCTACACCTTC	CASSLKGTGGSGYTF
-	-	TRBJ2-1	TRBV7-3	TGTGCCAGCAGCTTAGGTACGGACCGTGAGCAGTTCTTC	CASSLGTDREQFF
TRBD1	-	TRBJ2-1	TRBV28	TGTGCCACGGACAGGGTGGGGTACAATGAGCAGTTCTTC	CATDRVGYNEQFF
TRBD2	-	TRBJ2-3	TRBV10-3	TGTGCCATCAGTGAGGTTAGCGGGAACGCCCCAGATACGCAGTATTTT	CAISEVSGNAPDTQYF
TRBD1	-	TRBJ2-1	TRBV28	TGTGCCAGCGGTACCCCGGGACAGCCATACAATGAGCAGTTCTTC	CASGTPGQPYNEQFF
TRBD2	-	TRBJ2-7	TRBV5-1	TGCGCCAGCAGCCCAGGGCTAGCGGGAGTCTACGAGCAGTACTTC	CASSPGLAGVYEQYF
TRBD2	-	TRBJ2-7	TRBV11-2	TGTGCCAGCAGCTTTCGACTAGCGGGGCCCTCCTACGAGCAGTACTTC	CASSFRLAGPSYEQYF
-	-	TRBJ2-3	TRBV29-1	TGCAGCGTTGAGGGTGGGTTATCAGCCACTAGCACAGATACGCAGTATTTT	CSVEGGLSATSTDTQYF
TRBD2	-	TRBJ2-7	TRBV4-1	TGCGCCAGCAGCCGCGGAGCGGGAAGTCCTACTTGGCAGTACTTC	CASSRGAGSPTWQYF
-	once	TRBJ2-7	TRBV29-1	TGCAGCGTTGGGGCGGACGAGCAGTACTTC	CSVGADEQYF
TRBD2	-	TRBJ2-3	TRBV19	TGTGCCAGTAGTTCGGGACTAGCGGGATTCACAGATACGCAGTATTTT	CASSSGLAGFTDTQYF
-	-	TRBJ1-4	TRBV5-6	TGTGCCAGCAGCCCGACCGGCAGGAATGAAAAACTGTTTTTT	CASSPTGRNEKLFF
-	once	TRBJ2-5	TRBV28	TGTGCCTCCCAAGAGGCTCCTAAGGGGACCCAGTACTTC	CASQEAPKGTQYF
-	-	TRBJ1-3	TRBV30	TGTGCCTGGAGTGCAGGGACGGCCTCTGGAAACACCATATATTTT	CAWSAGTASGNTIYF
TRBD1	-	TRBJ1-4	TRBV11-2	TGTGCCAGCAGCTTAGGGGGACAGGGCATACGGGAAAAACTGTTTTTT	CASSLGGQGIREKLFF